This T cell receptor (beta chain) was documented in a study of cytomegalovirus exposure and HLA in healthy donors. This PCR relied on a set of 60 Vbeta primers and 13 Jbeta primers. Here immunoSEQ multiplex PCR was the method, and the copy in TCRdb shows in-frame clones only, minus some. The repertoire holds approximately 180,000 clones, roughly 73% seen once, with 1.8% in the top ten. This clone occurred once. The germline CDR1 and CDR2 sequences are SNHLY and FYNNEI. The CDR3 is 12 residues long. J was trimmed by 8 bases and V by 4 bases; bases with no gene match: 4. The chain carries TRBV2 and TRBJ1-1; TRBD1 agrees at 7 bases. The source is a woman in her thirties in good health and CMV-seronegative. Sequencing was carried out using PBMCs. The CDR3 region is CASSVGGWEAFF. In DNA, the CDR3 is TGTGCCAGCAGTGTAGGGGGCTGGGAAGCTTTCTTT.